The text below deals with one TCR beta chain. This table comes from immunoSEQ multiplex PCR, and its TCRdb copy is limited to in-frame clones, with some not included. The sample lists 13,000 or so clones; 79% were seen once. This sample is drawn from a study of tumor-infiltrating lymphocytes in localized non-small cell lung cancer. Sequencing was carried out using lung tumor tissue. The TCR sequence derives from a human donor with non-small cell lung cancer.

CDR3 sequence: CASSQGAKYEQYF. The CDR3 nucleotides are TGTGCCAGCAGCCAGGGGGCGAAATACGAGCAGTACTTC. The V call is TRBV14, the J call TRBJ2-7; a possible D gene is TRBD1 (6 bases). The CDR3 extends over 13 amino acids. Germline V gives CDR1 SGHDN, CDR2 FVKESK. Trimming left V 3 bases short and J 4 bases short, with 10 bases between.